A selection of T cell receptor beta chains follows, all from one sample in a study of blood T cell repertoires in COVID-19. Profiled with immunoSEQ multiplex PCR; TCRdb holds only in-frame clones, not every one. The table lists about 170,000 clones, roughly 86% of them singletons. Material for sequencing was peripheral blood. These receptor sequences come from a man between 70 and 80 years old with acute or convalescent COVID-19. Each CDR3 is given with its conserved first and last residue. Each record gives: V gene, D gene, J gene, clone size, CDR3 DNA, CDR3 protein. D genes are given only for firm matches. Not every row has a clone size; where given, it reads once, few, many or a size class.

V gene: TRBV15
D gene: TRBD1
J gene: TRBJ1-1
clone size: .
CDR3 DNA: TGTGCCACCAGCGGGAGGACAGGGGAATATGAAGCTTTCTTT
CDR3 protein: CATSGRTGEYEAFF

V gene: TRBV2
D gene: .
J gene: TRBJ1-2
clone size: .
CDR3 DNA: TGTGCCAGCAGTGAAGGGGGAACGGGGGGCTACACCTTC
CDR3 protein: CASSEGGTGGYTF

V gene: TRBV5-4
D gene: .
J gene: TRBJ1-2
clone size: .
CDR3 DNA: TGTGCCAGCAGCCCGGCGGGGGGCACTAACTATGGCTACACCTTC
CDR3 protein: CASSPAGGTNYGYTF

V gene: TRBV11-3
D gene: .
J gene: TRBJ2-7
clone size: .
CDR3 DNA: TGTGCCAGCAGCCTAGGGTCTATCAACGAGCAGTACTTC
CDR3 protein: CASSLGSINEQYF

V gene: TRBV6-2/TRBV6-3
D gene: .
J gene: TRBJ1-2
clone size: .
CDR3 DNA: TGTGCCAGCAGTTACTCGGGGAGTCCGCTAGCTAACTATGGCTACACCTTC
CDR3 protein: CASSYSGSPLANYGYTF

V gene: TRBV12-3/TRBV12-4
D gene: .
J gene: TRBJ1-5
clone size: .
CDR3 DNA: TGTGCCAGCAGCTTTGGCGGACAGCCCCAGCATTTT
CDR3 protein: CASSFGGQPQHF

V gene: TRBV2
D gene: TRBD2
J gene: TRBJ2-7
clone size: once
CDR3 DNA: TGTGCCAGCAGTGAATTAGCGGGAGGGCCCGTTTCCTACGAGCAGTACTTC
CDR3 protein: CASSELAGGPVSYEQYF

V gene: TRBV6-4
D gene: TRBD1
J gene: TRBJ1-2
clone size: .
CDR3 DNA: TGTGCCAGCAGTGACTCGTCGACAGGGGGAATCTATGGCTACACCTTC
CDR3 protein: CASSDSSTGGIYGYTF

V gene: TRBV30
D gene: .
J gene: TRBJ2-7
clone size: .
CDR3 DNA: TGTGCCTGGACCCGACCAGGGCTCGAGCAGTACTTC
CDR3 protein: CAWTRPGLEQYF

V gene: TRBV12-3/TRBV12-4
D gene: .
J gene: TRBJ1-5
clone size: .
CDR3 DNA: TGTGCCAGCAGCCTTACGGGGGGGACCCAGCATTTT
CDR3 protein: CASSLTGGTQHF

V gene: TRBV7-8
D gene: .
J gene: TRBJ1-5
clone size: .
CDR3 DNA: TGTGCCAGCAGCTTAAACAGGGACCGGGGACAGCCCCAGCATTTT
CDR3 protein: CASSLNRDRGQPQHF

V gene: TRBV2
D gene: .
J gene: TRBJ1-2
clone size: .
CDR3 DNA: TGTGCCAGCAGTCAACAGGGATACTATGGCTACACCTTC
CDR3 protein: CASSQQGYYGYTF

V gene: TRBV3-1/TRBV3-2
D gene: TRBD2
J gene: TRBJ2-2
clone size: .
CDR3 DNA: TGTGCCAGCAGCCCGATTTTAACCCGGGGGGAACTTGACGGGGAGCTGTTTTTT
CDR3 protein: CASSPILTRGELDGELFF

V gene: TRBV28
D gene: .
J gene: TRBJ2-5
clone size: .
CDR3 DNA: TGTGCCAGCAGTTGGGGACAAGTGGGGACCCAGTACTTC
CDR3 protein: CASSWGQVGTQYF

V gene: TRBV14
D gene: TRBD2
J gene: TRBJ2-5
clone size: .
CDR3 DNA: TGTGCCAGCAGCCAAGAACAGCGGGAGGACCCAGAGACCCAGTACTTC
CDR3 protein: CASSQEQREDPETQYF

V gene: TRBV19
D gene: TRBD1
J gene: TRBJ1-5
clone size: few
CDR3 DNA: TGTGCCAGTAGTACCCTGACAGGGCCAAATCAGCCCCAGCATTTT
CDR3 protein: CASSTLTGPNQPQHF

V gene: TRBV10-3
D gene: .
J gene: TRBJ2-1
clone size: .
CDR3 DNA: TGTGCCATCAGTGTTGTTAACACACAAGTTCACAATGAGCAGTTCTTC
CDR3 protein: CAISVVNTQVHNEQFF

V gene: TRBV5-1
D gene: .
J gene: TRBJ1-6
clone size: .
CDR3 DNA: TGCGCCAGCAGCCTCCTGGGGGGACGGGAGAATTCACCCCTCCACTTT
CDR3 protein: CASSLLGGRENSPLHF

V gene: TRBV4-2
D gene: TRBD2
J gene: TRBJ2-1
clone size: .
CDR3 DNA: TGTGCCAGCAGCCAAGAATTCGATAGCGGGCGTAACAATGAGCAGTTCTTC
CDR3 protein: CASSQEFDSGRNNEQFF

V gene: TRBV6-1
D gene: .
J gene: TRBJ2-1
clone size: once
CDR3 DNA: TGTGCCAGCACTCCCCGGGGTCCGGACAATGAGCAGTTCTTC
CDR3 protein: CASTPRGPDNEQFF

V gene: TRBV27
D gene: TRBD2
J gene: TRBJ2-1
clone size: .
CDR3 DNA: TGTGCCAGCAGTGCTAGCGGGGGGCGGGAGAGGAATGAGCAGTTCTTC
CDR3 protein: CASSASGGRERNEQFF

V gene: TRBV11-2
D gene: .
J gene: TRBJ1-3
clone size: few
CDR3 DNA: TGTGCCAGCAGCCTAGACGCAGGGACTGGAAACACCATATATTTT
CDR3 protein: CASSLDAGTGNTIYF

V gene: TRBV29-1
D gene: .
J gene: TRBJ1-1
clone size: .
CDR3 DNA: TGCAGCGTGAGGAATGAAGCTTTCTTT
CDR3 protein: CSVRNEAFF

V gene: TRBV18
D gene: .
J gene: TRBJ2-5
clone size: .
CDR3 DNA: TGTGCCAGCTCACCACCGGGGCCTCAAGAGACCCAGTACTTC
CDR3 protein: CASSPPGPQETQYF

V gene: TRBV6-2/TRBV6-3
D gene: TRBD1
J gene: TRBJ1-2
clone size: .
CDR3 DNA: TGTGCCAGCAGTTACTTACCGACAGGGGAAGTTACGGATGGCTACACCTTC
CDR3 protein: CASSYLPTGEVTDGYTF

V gene: TRBV11-2
D gene: .
J gene: TRBJ2-2
clone size: once
CDR3 DNA: TGTGCCAGCAGCTTAGATCAGGACACCGGGGAGCTGTTTTTT
CDR3 protein: CASSLDQDTGELFF

V gene: TRBV3-1/TRBV3-2
D gene: TRBD1
J gene: TRBJ1-6
clone size: few
CDR3 DNA: TGTGCCAGCAGCTCCGACAGGGGATCACCCCTCCACTTT
CDR3 protein: CASSSDRGSPLHF

V gene: TRBV2
D gene: TRBD2
J gene: TRBJ2-5
clone size: .
CDR3 DNA: TGTGCCAGCAGGGGACTAGCGGGAGGGAGCGAGACCCAGTACTTC
CDR3 protein: CASRGLAGGSETQYF

V gene: TRBV28
D gene: .
J gene: TRBJ1-3
clone size: .
CDR3 DNA: TGTGCCAGCAGTACCCATGGGAGTGGAAACACCATATATTTT
CDR3 protein: CASSTHGSGNTIYF

V gene: TRBV14
D gene: .
J gene: TRBJ2-2
clone size: once
CDR3 DNA: TGTGCCAGCAGCCCCGTGAACACCGGGGAGCTGTTTTTT
CDR3 protein: CASSPVNTGELFF

V gene: TRBV4-2
D gene: TRBD2
J gene: TRBJ2-3
clone size: .
CDR3 DNA: TGTGCCAGCAGCCTCGCTAGCGGGGTCACAGATACGCAGTATTTT
CDR3 protein: CASSLASGVTDTQYF

V gene: TRBV15
D gene: .
J gene: TRBJ1-5
clone size: .
CDR3 DNA: TGTGCCACCAGCAGAGACGGCAATCAGCCCCAGCATTTT
CDR3 protein: CATSRDGNQPQHF

V gene: TRBV11-2
D gene: .
J gene: TRBJ2-3
clone size: few
CDR3 DNA: TGTGCCAGCAGCTTAAAGGAGTCTCGCACAGATACGCAGTATTTT
CDR3 protein: CASSLKESRTDTQYF

V gene: TRBV21-1
D gene: .
J gene: TRBJ1-1
clone size: .
CDR3 DNA: TGTGCCAGCAGCAGAGAGAAGGGAGGGAACACTGAAGCTTTCTTT
CDR3 protein: CASSREKGGNTEAFF

V gene: TRBV7-7
D gene: .
J gene: TRBJ1-1
clone size: .
CDR3 DNA: TGTGCCAGCAGCTTAGAAATAAACACTGAAGCTTTCTTT
CDR3 protein: CASSLEINTEAFF

V gene: TRBV10-1
D gene: .
J gene: TRBJ2-5
clone size: .
CDR3 DNA: TGCGCCAGCAGTGAGTCCATGGCACAAGAGACCCAGTACTTC
CDR3 protein: CASSESMAQETQYF

V gene: TRBV6-1
D gene: TRBD2
J gene: TRBJ2-3
clone size: .
CDR3 DNA: TGTGCCAGCAGTGAGCGGCGGGAGGTGGGCGCGGATACGCAGTATTTT
CDR3 protein: CASSERREVGADTQYF

V gene: TRBV5-1
D gene: .
J gene: TRBJ2-2
clone size: .
CDR3 DNA: TGCGCCAGCAGCTTGGGCAGGGGTCTAAACACCGGGGAGCTGTTTTTT
CDR3 protein: CASSLGRGLNTGELFF

V gene: TRBV4-2
D gene: .
J gene: TRBJ1-3
clone size: .
CDR3 DNA: TGTGCCAGCAGCCCACGAACCACAGGGACTGGAAACACCATATATTTT
CDR3 protein: CASSPRTTGTGNTIYF

V gene: TRBV11-3
D gene: .
J gene: TRBJ2-5
clone size: .
CDR3 DNA: TGTGTCAGCAGCTGGACAGCCCAAGAGACCCAGTACTTC
CDR3 protein: CVSSWTAQETQYF

V gene: TRBV5-1
D gene: TRBD1
J gene: TRBJ2-5
clone size: .
CDR3 DNA: TGCGCCAGCAGCCCTGGCGCGCAGGGGGCGGGAGAGACCCAGTACTTC
CDR3 protein: CASSPGAQGAGETQYF

V gene: TRBV6-5
D gene: TRBD1
J gene: TRBJ1-5
clone size: once
CDR3 DNA: TGTGCCAGCAACCTAGGACAGGACAATCAGCCCCAGCATTTT
CDR3 protein: CASNLGQDNQPQHF

V gene: TRBV28
D gene: .
J gene: TRBJ1-2
clone size: .
CDR3 DNA: TGTGCCAGCAGTTTCGCGGGGGCCTATGGCTACACCTTC
CDR3 protein: CASSFAGAYGYTF

V gene: TRBV4-3
D gene: TRBD1
J gene: TRBJ1-1
clone size: .
CDR3 DNA: TGCGCCAGCAGCCAAGATGATACAGGGGTACGCACTGAAGCTTTCTTT
CDR3 protein: CASSQDDTGVRTEAFF

V gene: TRBV4-3
D gene: TRBD2
J gene: TRBJ2-3
clone size: .
CDR3 DNA: TGCGCCAGCAGCCACTATAGCGGGGAGGACGATACGCAGTATTTT
CDR3 protein: CASSHYSGEDDTQYF

V gene: TRBV5-1
D gene: TRBD1
J gene: TRBJ2-3
clone size: .
CDR3 DNA: TGCGCCAGCAGCTCGCGGGACAGGGGAAGCACAGATACGCAGTATTTT
CDR3 protein: CASSSRDRGSTDTQYF

V gene: TRBV5-1
D gene: TRBD1
J gene: TRBJ2-1
clone size: .
CDR3 DNA: TGCGCCAGCAGCTTGACAGGGGGGTTCAATGAGCAGTTCTTC
CDR3 protein: CASSLTGGFNEQFF

V gene: TRBV15
D gene: .
J gene: TRBJ2-7
clone size: .
CDR3 DNA: TGTGCCACCAGCAGAGCGGGGGTGTCGGGTTTACCCTACGAGCAGTACTTC
CDR3 protein: CATSRAGVSGLPYEQYF

V gene: TRBV9
D gene: .
J gene: TRBJ1-4
clone size: .
CDR3 DNA: TGTGCCAGCAGCATCCCAGGGATTAATGAAAAACTGTTTTTT
CDR3 protein: CASSIPGINEKLFF

V gene: TRBV11-2
D gene: .
J gene: TRBJ2-1
clone size: .
CDR3 DNA: TGTGCCAGCAGCCCCGGACTGATCTCCTACAATGAGCAGTTCTTC
CDR3 protein: CASSPGLISYNEQFF

V gene: TRBV28
D gene: .
J gene: TRBJ1-5
clone size: few
CDR3 DNA: TGTGCCAGCAGTTTTGGCCTTCTCGGAGGGAGAAGCAATCAGCCCCAGCATTTT
CDR3 protein: CASSFGLLGGRSNQPQHF

V gene: TRBV18
D gene: TRBD1
J gene: TRBJ2-7
clone size: .
CDR3 DNA: TGTGCCAGCTCACATGAGACAGGGACGATCTACGAGCAGTACTTC
CDR3 protein: CASSHETGTIYEQYF

V gene: TRBV6-1
D gene: .
J gene: TRBJ2-7
clone size: .
CDR3 DNA: TGTGCCAGCAGTGAAGGTCCCAGGGTCTACGAGCAGTACTTC
CDR3 protein: CASSEGPRVYEQYF

V gene: TRBV10-3
D gene: TRBD1
J gene: TRBJ1-3
clone size: .
CDR3 DNA: TGTGCCATCAGCCGACAGGGGGGAAACACCATATATTTT
CDR3 protein: CAISRQGGNTIYF

V gene: TRBV4-3
D gene: TRBD2
J gene: TRBJ2-4
clone size: .
CDR3 DNA: TGCGCCAGCAGCCAAATCGGGGGGTCCAAAAACATTCAGTACTTC
CDR3 protein: CASSQIGGSKNIQYF

V gene: TRBV4-1
D gene: TRBD1
J gene: TRBJ1-4
clone size: .
CDR3 DNA: TGCGCCAGCAGCCCGGACAGGGGGCATGCTAATGAAAAACTGTTTTTT
CDR3 protein: CASSPDRGHANEKLFF

V gene: TRBV6-2/TRBV6-3
D gene: TRBD1
J gene: TRBJ1-2
clone size: .
CDR3 DNA: TGTGCCAGCAGTTACACAGGGGGAGACTATGGCTACACCTTC
CDR3 protein: CASSYTGGDYGYTF

V gene: TRBV7-2
D gene: .
J gene: TRBJ2-6
clone size: medium-sized
CDR3 DNA: TGTGCCAGCAGCCGCGCGGCCGGGGCCAACGTCCTGACTTTC
CDR3 protein: CASSRAAGANVLTF